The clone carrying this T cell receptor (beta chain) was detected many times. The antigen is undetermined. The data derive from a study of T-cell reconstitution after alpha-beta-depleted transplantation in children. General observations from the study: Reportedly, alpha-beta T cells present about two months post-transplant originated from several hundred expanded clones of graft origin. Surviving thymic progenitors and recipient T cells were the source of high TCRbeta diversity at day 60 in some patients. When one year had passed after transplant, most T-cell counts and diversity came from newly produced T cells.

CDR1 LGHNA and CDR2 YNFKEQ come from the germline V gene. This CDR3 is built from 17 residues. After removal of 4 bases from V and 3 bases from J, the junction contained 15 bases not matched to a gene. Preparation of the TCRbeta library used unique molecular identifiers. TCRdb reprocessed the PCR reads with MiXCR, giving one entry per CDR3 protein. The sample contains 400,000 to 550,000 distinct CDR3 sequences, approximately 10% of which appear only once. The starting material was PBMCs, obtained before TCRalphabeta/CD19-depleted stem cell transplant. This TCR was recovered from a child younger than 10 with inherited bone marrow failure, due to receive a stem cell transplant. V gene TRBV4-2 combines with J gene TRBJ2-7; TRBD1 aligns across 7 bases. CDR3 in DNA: TGTGCCAGCAGCCCCTTTCAGACCACAGGGGACGGCTACGAGCAGTACTTC. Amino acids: CASSPFQTTGDGYEQYF.